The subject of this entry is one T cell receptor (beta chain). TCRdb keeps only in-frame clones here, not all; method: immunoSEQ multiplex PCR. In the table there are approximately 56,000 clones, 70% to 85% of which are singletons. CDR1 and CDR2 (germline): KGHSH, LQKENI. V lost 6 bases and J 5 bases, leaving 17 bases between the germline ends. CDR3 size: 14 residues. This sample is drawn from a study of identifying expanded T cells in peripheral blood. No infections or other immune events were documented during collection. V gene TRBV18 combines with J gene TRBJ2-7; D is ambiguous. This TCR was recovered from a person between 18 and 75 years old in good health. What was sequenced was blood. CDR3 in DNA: TGTGCCAGCTCTCCTCGACAAGGGCTCCACGAGCAGTACTTC. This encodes CASSPRQGLHEQYF.